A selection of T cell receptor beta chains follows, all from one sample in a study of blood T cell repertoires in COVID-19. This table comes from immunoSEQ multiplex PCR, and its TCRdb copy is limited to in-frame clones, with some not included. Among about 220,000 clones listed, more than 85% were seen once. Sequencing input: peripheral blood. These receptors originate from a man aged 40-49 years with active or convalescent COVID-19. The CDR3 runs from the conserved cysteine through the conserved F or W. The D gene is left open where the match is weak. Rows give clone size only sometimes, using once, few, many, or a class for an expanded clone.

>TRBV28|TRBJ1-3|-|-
CASRRQNSGNTIYF
TGTGCCAGCAGACGACAGAACTCTGGAAACACCATATATTTT
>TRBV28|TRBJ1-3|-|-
CASSLTDYRSGNTIYF
TGTGCCAGCAGTTTAACAGATTATCGCTCTGGAAACACCATATATTTT
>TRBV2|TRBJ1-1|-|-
CASSRQDLNTEAFF
TGTGCCAGCTCGAGGCAGGACTTGAACACTGAAGCTTTCTTT
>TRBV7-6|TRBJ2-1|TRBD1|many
CASSLERGGDYNEQFF
TGTGCCAGCAGCTTAGAAAGAGGGGGCGACTACAATGAGCAGTTCTTC
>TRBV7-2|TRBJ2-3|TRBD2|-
CASSPWTSGTDTQYF
TGTGCCAGCAGCCCATGGACTAGCGGGACAGATACGCAGTATTTT
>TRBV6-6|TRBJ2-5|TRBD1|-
CASRSGTGEQGTQYF
TGTGCCAGCAGATCCGGGACAGGGGAACAGGGGACCCAGTACTTC
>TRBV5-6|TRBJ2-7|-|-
CASNEGHSYEQYF
TGTGCCAGCAACGAAGGACATTCCTACGAGCAGTACTTC
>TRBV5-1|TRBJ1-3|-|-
CASSLSGISGNTIYF
TGCGCCAGCAGCTTGTCAGGGATTTCAGGAAACACCATATATTTT
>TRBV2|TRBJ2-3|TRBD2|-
CASSDQRGGRDTQYF
TGTGCCAGCAGTGACCAGCGGGGAGGTAGGGATACGCAGTATTTT
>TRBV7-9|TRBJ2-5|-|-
CASSPRAPQETQYF
TGTGCCAGCAGCCCTCGCGCCCCGCAAGAGACCCAGTACTTC
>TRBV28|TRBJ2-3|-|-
CASSWRGSRDTQYF
TGTGCCAGCAGCTGGCGGGGATCTAGGGATACGCAGTATTTT
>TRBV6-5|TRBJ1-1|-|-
CASTGGVSGEAFF
TGTGCCAGTACTGGGGGGGTGTCGGGTGAAGCTTTCTTT
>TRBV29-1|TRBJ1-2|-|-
CSVWTEEGYTF
TGCAGCGTTTGGACAGAGGAAGGCTACACCTTC
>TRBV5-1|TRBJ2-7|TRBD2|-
CASSLGSTGGGGINEQYF
TGCGCCAGCAGCTTGGGGTCCACGGGAGGCGGGGGTATAAACGAGCAGTACTTC